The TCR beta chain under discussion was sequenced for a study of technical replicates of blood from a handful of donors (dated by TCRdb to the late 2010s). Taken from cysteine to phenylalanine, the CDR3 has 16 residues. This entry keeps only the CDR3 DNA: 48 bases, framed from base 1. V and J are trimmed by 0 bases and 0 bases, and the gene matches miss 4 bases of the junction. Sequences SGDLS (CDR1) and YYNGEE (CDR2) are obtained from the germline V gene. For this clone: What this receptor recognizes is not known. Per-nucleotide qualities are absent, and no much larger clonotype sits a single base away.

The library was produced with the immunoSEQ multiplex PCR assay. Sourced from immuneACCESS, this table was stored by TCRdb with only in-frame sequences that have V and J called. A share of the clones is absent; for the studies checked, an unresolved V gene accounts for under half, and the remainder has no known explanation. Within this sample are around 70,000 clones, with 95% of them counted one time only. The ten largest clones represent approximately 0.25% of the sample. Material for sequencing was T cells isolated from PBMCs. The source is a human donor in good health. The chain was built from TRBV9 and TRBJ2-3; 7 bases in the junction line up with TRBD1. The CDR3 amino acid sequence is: CASSVGGQSSTDTQYF. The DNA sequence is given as TGTGCCAGCAGCGTAGGGGGACAGTCTAGCACAGATACGCAGTATTTT.